The clone carrying this T cell receptor (beta chain) was seen more than once but under ten times. Its cognate antigen is unknown. The sample comes from a study of response to subunit inactivated influenza vaccine. TCRdb reprocessed the RT-PCR reads via MiXCR and lists one record per CDR3 protein. The repertoire includes around 760,000 distinct CDR3 sequences, more than 11% of them detected once, and less than 7% sits in the top ten. Study-level results: With each seasonal influenza vaccination, the authors suggested, few new T cells are recruited.

The ends were cut back, 0 bases at V and 12 bases at J, with 9 bases in the middle. The CDR3 runs 11 residues. Germline loops: CDR1 DFQATT, CDR2 SNEGSKA (reference sequence). The gene calls are TRBV20-1 and TRBJ2-1; D unclear. This specimen was PBMCs from blood, taken less than 15 days before vaccination. The TCR originated in a man between 50 and 59 years old who received an inactivated influenza vaccine. The CDR3 DNA sequence: TGCAGTGCTAGAGATCTCTTCGGGCAGTTCTTC. This gives the protein CSARDLFGQFF.